The sequence of this T cell receptor beta chain was determined in a study of CD8 T cells in Susac syndrome. Broader study findings: Acknowledgment was made by the study that its TCR sequencing and HLA analysis involved a relatively small number of individuals.

cDNA came from roughly 0.53 to 1 ug RNA primed by random hexamers. Across 54 Vbeta and 13 Jbeta, TCR beta CDR3 was amplified with immunoSEQ multiplex PCR. In TCRdb, the immunoSEQ multiplex PCR reads were re-called with MiXCR into one record per CDR3 protein. The sample has around 130,000 distinct CDR3 sequences, around 86% seen once. The T cells that were sequenced for TCR beta were CD8+ and CD4+ cells from blood. The CDR3 totals 13 residues. Germline values: CDR1 MDHEN, CDR2 SYDVKM. V was shortened by 7 bases and J by 3 bases, with 9 bases between the two germline ends. As concerns this clonotype: The antigen is undetermined.

The sequenced sample consisted of CD8+ T cells from PBMCs. The receptor was isolated from a human donor with multiple sclerosis. The gene calls are TRBV28 and TRBJ2-2; D not certain. CDR3 coding DNA: TGTGCCAGCATAGGGTATTACACCGGGGAGCTGTTTTTT. It yields the protein CASIGYYTGELFF.